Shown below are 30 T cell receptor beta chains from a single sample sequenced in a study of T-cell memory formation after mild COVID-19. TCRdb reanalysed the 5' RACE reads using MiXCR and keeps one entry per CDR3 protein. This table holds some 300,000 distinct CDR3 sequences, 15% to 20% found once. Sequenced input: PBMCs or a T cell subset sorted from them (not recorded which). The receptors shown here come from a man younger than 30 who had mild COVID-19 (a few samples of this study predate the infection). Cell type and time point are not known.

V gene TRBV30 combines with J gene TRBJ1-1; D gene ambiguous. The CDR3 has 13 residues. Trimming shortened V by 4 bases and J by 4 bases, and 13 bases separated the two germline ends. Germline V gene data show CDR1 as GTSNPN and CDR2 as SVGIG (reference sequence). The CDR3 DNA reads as TGTGCCTGGACCCTTTGGTCCATCACTGAAGCTTTCTTT. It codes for CAWTLWSITEAFF.

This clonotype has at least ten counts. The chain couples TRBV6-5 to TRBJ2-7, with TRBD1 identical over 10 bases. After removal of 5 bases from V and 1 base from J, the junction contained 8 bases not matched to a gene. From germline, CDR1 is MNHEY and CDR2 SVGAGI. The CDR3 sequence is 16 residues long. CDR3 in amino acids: CASSPFGTGVSYEQYF. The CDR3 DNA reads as TGTGCCAGCAGTCCCTTCGGGACAGGGGTGTCCTACGAGCAGTACTTC.

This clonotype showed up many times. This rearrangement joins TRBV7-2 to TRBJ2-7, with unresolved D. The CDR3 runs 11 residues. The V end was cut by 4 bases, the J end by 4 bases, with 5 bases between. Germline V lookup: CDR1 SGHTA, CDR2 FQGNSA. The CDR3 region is CASSWAYEQYF. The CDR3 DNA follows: TGTGCCAGCAGCTGGGCTTACGAGCAGTACTTC.

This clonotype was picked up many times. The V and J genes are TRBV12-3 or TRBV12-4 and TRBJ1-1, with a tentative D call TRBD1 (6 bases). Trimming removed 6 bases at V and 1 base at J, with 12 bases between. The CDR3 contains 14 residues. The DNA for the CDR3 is TGTGCCAGCAGCCCCCAACAGGGGAACACTGAAGCTTTCTTT. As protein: CASSPQQGNTEAFF.

CDR3 protein: CASTGQGRETQYF. In nucleotides, the CDR3 is TGTGCCAGCACGGGACAGGGTAGGGAGACCCAGTACTTC. V usage is TRBV5-6 and J usage is TRBJ2-5; 9 bases align to TRBD1. The CDR3 consists of 13 residues. Losses at the gene ends were 6 bases for V and 5 bases for J; bases not matched to a gene: 5. Germline CDR1 and CDR2: SGHDT and YYEEEE.

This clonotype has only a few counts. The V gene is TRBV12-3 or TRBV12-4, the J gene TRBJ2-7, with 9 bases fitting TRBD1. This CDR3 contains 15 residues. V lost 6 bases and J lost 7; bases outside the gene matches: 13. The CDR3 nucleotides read TGTGCCAGCAGCCCCACCCCCACAGGGGGCAGGGAGCAGTACTTC. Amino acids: CASSPTPTGGREQYF.

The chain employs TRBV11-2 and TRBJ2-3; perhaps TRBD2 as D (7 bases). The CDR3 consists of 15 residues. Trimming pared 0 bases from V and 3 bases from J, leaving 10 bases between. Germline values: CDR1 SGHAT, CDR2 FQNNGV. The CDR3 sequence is CASSLDRGGTDTQYF. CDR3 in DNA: TGTGCCAGCAGCTTAGACAGGGGAGGGACAGATACGCAGTATTTT.

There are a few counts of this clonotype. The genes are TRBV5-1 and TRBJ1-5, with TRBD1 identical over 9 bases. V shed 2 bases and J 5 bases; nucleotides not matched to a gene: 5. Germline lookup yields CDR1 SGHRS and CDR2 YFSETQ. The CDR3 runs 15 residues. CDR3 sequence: CASSFTGGNDQPQHF. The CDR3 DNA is TGCGCCAGCAGCTTCACAGGGGGCAATGATCAGCCCCAGCATTTT.

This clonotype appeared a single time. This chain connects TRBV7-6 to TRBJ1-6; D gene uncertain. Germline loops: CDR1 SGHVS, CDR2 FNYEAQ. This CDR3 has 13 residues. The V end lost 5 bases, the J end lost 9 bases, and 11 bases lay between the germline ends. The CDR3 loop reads CASSDGGTSPLHF. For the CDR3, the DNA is TGTGCCAGCAGCGACGGAGGTACTTCACCCCTCCACTTT.

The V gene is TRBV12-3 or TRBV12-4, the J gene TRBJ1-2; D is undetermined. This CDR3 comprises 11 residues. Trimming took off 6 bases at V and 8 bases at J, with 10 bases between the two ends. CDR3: CASRDGVGYTF. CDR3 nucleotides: TGTGCCAGCAGAGACGGTGTAGGCTACACCTTC.

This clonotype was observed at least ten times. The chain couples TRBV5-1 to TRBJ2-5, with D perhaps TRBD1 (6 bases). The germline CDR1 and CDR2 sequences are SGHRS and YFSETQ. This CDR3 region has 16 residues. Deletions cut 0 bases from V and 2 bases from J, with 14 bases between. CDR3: CASSLVQGRGQETQYF. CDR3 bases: TGCGCCAGCAGCTTGGTACAGGGACGGGGACAAGAGACCCAGTACTTC.

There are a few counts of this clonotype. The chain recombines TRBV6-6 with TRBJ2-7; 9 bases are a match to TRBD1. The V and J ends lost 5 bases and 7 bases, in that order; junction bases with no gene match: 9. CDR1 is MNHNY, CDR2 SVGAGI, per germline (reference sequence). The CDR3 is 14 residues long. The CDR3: CASSSRDRGGEQYF. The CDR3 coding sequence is TGTGCCAGCAGTAGCCGCGACAGGGGGGGAGAGCAGTACTTC.

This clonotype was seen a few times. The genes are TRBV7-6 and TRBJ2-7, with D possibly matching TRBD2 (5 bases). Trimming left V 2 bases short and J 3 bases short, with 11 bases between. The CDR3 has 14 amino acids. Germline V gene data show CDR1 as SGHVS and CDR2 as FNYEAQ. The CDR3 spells CASSLKAGGYEQYV. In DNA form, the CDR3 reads TGTGCCAGCAGCTTAAAGGCAGGAGGCTACGAGCAGTACGTC.

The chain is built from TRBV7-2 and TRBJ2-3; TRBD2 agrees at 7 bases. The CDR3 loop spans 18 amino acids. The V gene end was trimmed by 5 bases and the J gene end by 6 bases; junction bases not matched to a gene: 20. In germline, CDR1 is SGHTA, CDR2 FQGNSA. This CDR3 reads CASSPHPFNDGGGDTQYF. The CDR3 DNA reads TGTGCCAGCAGCCCCCACCCGTTTAACGACGGGGGAGGGGATACGCAGTATTTT.

The CDR3: CSAREVTGAGEQFF. Here the CDR3 DNA reads TGCAGTGCTAGAGAAGTAACGGGGGCCGGTGAGCAGTTCTTC. V and J are TRBV20-1 and TRBJ2-1, with D perhaps being TRBD1 or TRBD2 (6 bases each). V lost 0 bases to trimming and J lost 9 bases, with 15 bases between them. CDR1 and CDR2 (germline): DFQATT, SNEGSKA (reference sequence). The CDR3 contains 14 residues.

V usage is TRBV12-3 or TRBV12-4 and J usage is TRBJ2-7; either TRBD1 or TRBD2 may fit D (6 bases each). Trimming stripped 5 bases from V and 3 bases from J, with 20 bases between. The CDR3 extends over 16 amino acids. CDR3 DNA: TGTGCCAGCAGTGATGCTTGGGGGGCTTCGAGCTACGAGCAGTACTTC. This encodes CASSDAWGASSYEQYF.

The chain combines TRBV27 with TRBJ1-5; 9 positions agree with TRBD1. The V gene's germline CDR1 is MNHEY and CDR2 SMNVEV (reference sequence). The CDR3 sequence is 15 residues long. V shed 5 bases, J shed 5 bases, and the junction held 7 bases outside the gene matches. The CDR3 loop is CASSPRTGVYQPQHF. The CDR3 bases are TGTGCCAGCAGTCCACGGACAGGGGTGTATCAGCCCCAGCATTTT.

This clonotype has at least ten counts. The DNA for the CDR3 is TGTGCCAGCAGTGAACAAGGGACAGGGGAGAGGGGGACCTTC. Translated: CASSEQGTGERGTF. The V gene is TRBV6-5, the J gene TRBJ1-2; 10 nucleotides match TRBD1. J lost 14 bases, V lost 5 bases, and 14 bases had no gene match. Per the germline V gene, CDR1 is MNHEY and CDR2 is SVGAGI. The CDR3 extends over 14 amino acids.

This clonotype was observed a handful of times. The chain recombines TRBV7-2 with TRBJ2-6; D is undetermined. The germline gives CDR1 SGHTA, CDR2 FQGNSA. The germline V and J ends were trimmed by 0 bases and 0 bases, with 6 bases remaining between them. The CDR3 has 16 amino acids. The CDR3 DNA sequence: TGTGCCAGCAGCTTAGCGCTCTCCTCTGGGGCCAACGTCCTGACTTTC. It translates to CASSLALSSGANVLTF.

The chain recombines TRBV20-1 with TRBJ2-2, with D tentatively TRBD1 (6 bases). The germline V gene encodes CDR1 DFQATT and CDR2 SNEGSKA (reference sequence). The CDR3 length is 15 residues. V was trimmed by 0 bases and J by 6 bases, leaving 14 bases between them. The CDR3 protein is CSARDPRGGAGELFF. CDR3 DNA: TGCAGTGCTAGAGATCCCAGGGGTGGCGCCGGGGAGCTGTTTTTT.

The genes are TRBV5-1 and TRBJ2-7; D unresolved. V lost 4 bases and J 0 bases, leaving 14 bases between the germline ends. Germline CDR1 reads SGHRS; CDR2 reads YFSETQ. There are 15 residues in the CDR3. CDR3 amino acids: CASSLPHSDSYEQYF. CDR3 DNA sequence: TGCGCCAGCAGCCTACCGCACAGTGACTCCTACGAGCAGTACTTC.

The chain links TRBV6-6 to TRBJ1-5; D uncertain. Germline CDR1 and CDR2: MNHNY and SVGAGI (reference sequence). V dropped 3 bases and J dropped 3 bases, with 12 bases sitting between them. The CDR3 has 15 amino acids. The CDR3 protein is CASSYAENSNQPQHF. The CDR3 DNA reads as TGTGCCAGCAGTTATGCTGAGAACTCCAATCAGCCCCAGCATTTT.

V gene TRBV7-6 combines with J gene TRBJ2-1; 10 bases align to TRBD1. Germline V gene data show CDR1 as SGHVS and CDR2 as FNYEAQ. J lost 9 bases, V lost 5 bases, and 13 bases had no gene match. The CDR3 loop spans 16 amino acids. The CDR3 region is CASSATPGQGTSEQFF. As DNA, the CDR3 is TGTGCCAGCAGCGCCACGCCGGGACAGGGGACGAGTGAGCAGTTCTTC.

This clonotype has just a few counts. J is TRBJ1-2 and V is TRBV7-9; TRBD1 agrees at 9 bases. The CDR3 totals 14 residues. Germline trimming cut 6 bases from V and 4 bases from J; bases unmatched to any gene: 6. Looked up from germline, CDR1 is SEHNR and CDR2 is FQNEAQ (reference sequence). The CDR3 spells CASRPGQGIYGYTF. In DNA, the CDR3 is TGTGCCAGCAGGCCGGGACAGGGAATCTATGGCTACACCTTC.

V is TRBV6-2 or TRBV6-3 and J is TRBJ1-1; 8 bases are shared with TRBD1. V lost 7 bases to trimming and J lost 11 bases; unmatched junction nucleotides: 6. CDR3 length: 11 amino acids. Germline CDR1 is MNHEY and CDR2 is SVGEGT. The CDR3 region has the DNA TGTGCCAGCAACGACAGGGGCTGGGCTTTCTTT. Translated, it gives CASNDRGWAFF.

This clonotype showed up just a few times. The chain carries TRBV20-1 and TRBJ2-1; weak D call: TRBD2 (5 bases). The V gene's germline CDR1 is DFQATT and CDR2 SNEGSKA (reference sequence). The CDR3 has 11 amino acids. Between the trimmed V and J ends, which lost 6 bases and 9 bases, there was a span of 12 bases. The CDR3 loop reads CSAQDYGEQFF. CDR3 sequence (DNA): TGCAGTGCCCAAGACTACGGTGAGCAGTTCTTC.

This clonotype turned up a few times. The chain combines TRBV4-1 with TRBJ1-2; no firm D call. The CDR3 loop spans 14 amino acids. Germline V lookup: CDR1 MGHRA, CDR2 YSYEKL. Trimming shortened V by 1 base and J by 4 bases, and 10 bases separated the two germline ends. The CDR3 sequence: CASSQVAPTYGYTF. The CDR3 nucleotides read TGCGCCAGCAGCCAAGTTGCCCCGACCTATGGCTACACCTTC.

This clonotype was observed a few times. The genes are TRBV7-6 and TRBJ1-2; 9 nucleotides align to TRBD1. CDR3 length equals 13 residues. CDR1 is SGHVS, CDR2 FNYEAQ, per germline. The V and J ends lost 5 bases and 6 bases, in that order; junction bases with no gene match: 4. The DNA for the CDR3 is TGTGCCAGCAGCCATGACAGGGGGGATGGCTACACCTTC. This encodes CASSHDRGDGYTF.

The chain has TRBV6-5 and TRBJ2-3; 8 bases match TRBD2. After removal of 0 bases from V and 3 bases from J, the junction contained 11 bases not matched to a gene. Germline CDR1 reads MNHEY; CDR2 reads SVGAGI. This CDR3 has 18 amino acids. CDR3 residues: CASSYSTTGGAVTDTQYF. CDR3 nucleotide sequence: TGTGCCAGCAGTTACTCGACCACCGGGGGGGCAGTTACAGATACGCAGTATTTT.

The chain's CDR3 is CASPVETQYF. The CDR3 DNA follows: TGCGCCAGCCCGGTAGAGACCCAGTACTTC. The rearrangement joins TRBV5-1 to TRBJ2-5; D is unclear. Germline lookup yields CDR1 SGHRS and CDR2 YFSETQ. Trimming stripped 7 bases from V and 4 bases from J, with 5 bases between. The CDR3 is made up of 10 amino acids. The whole variable domain, remainder taken from reference TRBV5-1 and TRBJ2-5, is KAGVTQTPRYLIKTRGQQVTLSCSPISGHRSVSWYQQTPGQGLQFLFEYFSETQRNKGNFPGRFSGRQFSNSRSEMNVSTLELGDSALYLCASPVETQYFGPGTRLLVL.